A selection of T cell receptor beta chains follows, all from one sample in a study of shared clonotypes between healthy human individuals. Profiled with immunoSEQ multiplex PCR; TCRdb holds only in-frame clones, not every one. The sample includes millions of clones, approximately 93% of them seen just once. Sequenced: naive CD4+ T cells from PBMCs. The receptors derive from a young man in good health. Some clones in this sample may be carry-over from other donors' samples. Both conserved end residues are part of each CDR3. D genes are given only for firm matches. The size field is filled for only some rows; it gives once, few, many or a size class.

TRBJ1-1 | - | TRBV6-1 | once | TGTGCCATAGCAGGGCTGAACACTGAAGCTTTCTTT | CAIAGLNTEAFF
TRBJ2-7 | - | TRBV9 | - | TGTGCCAGCAGCGTAGGTTTGTGGTACGAGCAGTACTTC | CASSVGLWYEQYF
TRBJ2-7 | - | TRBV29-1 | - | TGCAGCGCGCGGACCGGGACCTACGAGCAGTACTTC | CSARTGTYEQYF
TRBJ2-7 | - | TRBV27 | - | TGTGCCAGCAGTTTCGTGGGAGGTTCCTACGAGCAGTACTTC | CASSFVGGSYEQYF
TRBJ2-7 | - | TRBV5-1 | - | TGCGCCAGCAGCTTGGTTAATATGTTGGGGGGCGCGTCGACCGAGCAGTACTTC | CASSLVNMLGGASTEQYF
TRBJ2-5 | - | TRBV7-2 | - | TGTGCCAGCAGCGACGGGAGAGGAGAGACCCAGTACTTC | CASSDGRGETQYF
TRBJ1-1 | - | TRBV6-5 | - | TGTGCCAGCAGTAAGGGACGAATGAACACTGAAGCTTTCTTT | CASSKGRMNTEAFF
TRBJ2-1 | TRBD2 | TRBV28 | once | TGTGCCAGCAAGCCCAAGCGGGAGTGGGACAATGAGCAGTTCTTC | CASKPKREWDNEQFF
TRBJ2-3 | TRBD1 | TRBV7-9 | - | TGTGGCTCGGACAGGGTAACAGATACGCAGTATTTT | CGSDRVTDTQYF
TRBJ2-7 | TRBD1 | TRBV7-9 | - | TGTGCCAGCAGCAAGACAGGGGGCTTGTACGAGCAGTACTTC | CASSKTGGLYEQYF
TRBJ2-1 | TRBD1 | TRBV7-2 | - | TGTGCCAGCAGTCCGACAGGGGGCAATGAGCAGTTCTTC | CASSPTGGNEQFF
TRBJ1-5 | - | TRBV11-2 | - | TGTGCCAGCAGCTTGAGAGGGGGGGATCAGCCCCAGCATTTT | CASSLRGGDQPQHF
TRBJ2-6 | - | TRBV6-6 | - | TGTGCCAGCATGGTGCGGTACTCTGGGGCCAACGTCCTGACTTTC | CASMVRYSGANVLTF
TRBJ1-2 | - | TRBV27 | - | TGTGCCAGCAGTTTAGGGGGCTTTGAGGGAATCTATGGCTACACCTTC | CASSLGGFEGIYGYTF
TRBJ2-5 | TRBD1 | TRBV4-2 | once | TGTGCCAGCAGCCAATTAGGACAGGGATCTGGAGAGACCCAGTACTTC | CASSQLGQGSGETQYF
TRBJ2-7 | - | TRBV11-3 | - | TGTGCCAGCAGCGCTCGGGACGCTGCCTACGAGCAGTACTTC | CASSARDAAYEQYF
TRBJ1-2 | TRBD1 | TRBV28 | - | TGTGCCAGCAGCTCCCTCGAGGGGGCTCAAGTGAGCCATGGCTACACCTTC | CASSSLEGAQVSHGYTF
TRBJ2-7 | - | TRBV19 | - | TGTGCCAGTAGTAAGAGACAGGGACTCTATTTCTACGAGCAGTACTTC | CASSKRQGLYFYEQYF
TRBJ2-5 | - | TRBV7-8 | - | TGTGCCAGCAGCTTATTCCGACAAGAGACCCAGTACTTC | CASSLFRQETQYF
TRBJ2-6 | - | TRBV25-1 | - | TGTGCCAGCAGCTCCAACCCCGCCGGGACTGGGGCCAACGTCCTGACTTTC | CASSSNPAGTGANVLTF
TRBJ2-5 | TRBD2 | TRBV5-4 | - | TGTGCCAGCAGCTTGGTTACGGGAGGGCCCGGGGAGACCCAGTACTTC | CASSLVTGGPGETQYF
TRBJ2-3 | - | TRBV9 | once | TGTGCCAGCAGCCCCGACGGGGCCAGGACCACAGATACGCAGTATTTT | CASSPDGARTTDTQYF
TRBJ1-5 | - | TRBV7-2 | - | TGTGCCAGCAACGTCCGGGACGGACTCAATCAGCCCCAGCATTTT | CASNVRDGLNQPQHF
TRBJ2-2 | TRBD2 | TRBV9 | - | TGTGCCAGCAGCGTAGCGGGAGGAGGTACCGGGGAGCTGTTTTTT | CASSVAGGGTGELFF
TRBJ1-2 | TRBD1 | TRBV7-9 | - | TGTGCCAGCAGCTTAGCGCTGGGGACAGGGGTTAGTGGCTACACCTTC | CASSLALGTGVSGYTF
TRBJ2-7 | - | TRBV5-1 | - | TGCGCCAGCAGCTCCCTTTCTGGAAGGGACGAGCAGTACTTC | CASSSLSGRDEQYF
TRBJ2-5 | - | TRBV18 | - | TGTGCCAGCTCACCCCCTTGGGGAGGAGAAGAGACCCAGTACTTC | CASSPPWGGEETQYF
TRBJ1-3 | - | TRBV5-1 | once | TGCGCCAGCAGCGGAGGGAGCGGTTCTGGAAACACCATATATTTT | CASSGGSGSGNTIYF
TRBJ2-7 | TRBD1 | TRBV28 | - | TGTGCCAGCAGACCACAGGGGGCGCGACACGAGCAGTACTTC | CASRPQGARHEQYF